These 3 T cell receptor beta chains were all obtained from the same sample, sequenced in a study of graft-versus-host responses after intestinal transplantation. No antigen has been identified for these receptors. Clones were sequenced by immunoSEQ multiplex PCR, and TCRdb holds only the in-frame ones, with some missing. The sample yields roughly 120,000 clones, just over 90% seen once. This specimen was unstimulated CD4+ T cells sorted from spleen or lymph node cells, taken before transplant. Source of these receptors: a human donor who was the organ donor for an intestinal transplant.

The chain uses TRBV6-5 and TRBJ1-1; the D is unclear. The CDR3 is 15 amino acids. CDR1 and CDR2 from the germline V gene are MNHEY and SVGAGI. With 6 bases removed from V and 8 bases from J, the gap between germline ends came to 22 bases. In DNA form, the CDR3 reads TGTGCCAGCAGCCCGTTAGGACTGACGGTGCGAGAAGCTTTCTTT. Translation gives CASSPLGLTVREAFF.

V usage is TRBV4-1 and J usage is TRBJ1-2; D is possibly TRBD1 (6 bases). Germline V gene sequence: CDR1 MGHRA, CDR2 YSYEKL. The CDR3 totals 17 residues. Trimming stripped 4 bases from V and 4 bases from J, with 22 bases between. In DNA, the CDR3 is TGCGCCAGCAGCCTGACAGGCCAGACGAAGCGGTCCTATGGCTACACCTTC. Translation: CASSLTGQTKRSYGYTF.

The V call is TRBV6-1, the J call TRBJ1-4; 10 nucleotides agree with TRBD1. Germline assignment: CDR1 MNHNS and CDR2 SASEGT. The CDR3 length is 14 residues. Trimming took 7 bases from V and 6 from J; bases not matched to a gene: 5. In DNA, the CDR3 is TGTGCCAGCACCCCAGGGACAGGGGATGAAAAACTGTTTTTT. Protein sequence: CASTPGTGDEKLFF.